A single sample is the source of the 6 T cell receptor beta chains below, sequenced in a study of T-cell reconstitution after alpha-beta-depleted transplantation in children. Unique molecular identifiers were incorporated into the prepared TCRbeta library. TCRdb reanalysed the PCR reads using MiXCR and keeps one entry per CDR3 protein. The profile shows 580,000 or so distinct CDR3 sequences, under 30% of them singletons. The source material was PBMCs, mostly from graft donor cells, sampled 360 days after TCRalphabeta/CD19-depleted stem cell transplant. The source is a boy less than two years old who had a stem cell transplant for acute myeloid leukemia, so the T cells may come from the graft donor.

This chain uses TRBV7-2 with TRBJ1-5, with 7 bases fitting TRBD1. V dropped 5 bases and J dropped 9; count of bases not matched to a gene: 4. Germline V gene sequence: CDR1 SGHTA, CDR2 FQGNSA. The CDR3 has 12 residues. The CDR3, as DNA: TGTGCCAGCAGCACCTCAGGGGGGCCCCAGCATTTT. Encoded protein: CASSTSGGPQHF.

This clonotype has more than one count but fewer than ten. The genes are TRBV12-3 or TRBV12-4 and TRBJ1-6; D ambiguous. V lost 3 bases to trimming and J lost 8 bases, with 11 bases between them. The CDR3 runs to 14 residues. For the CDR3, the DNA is TGTGCCAGCAGTTTTAGTCCCTGGGATTCACCCCTCCACTTT. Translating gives CASSFSPWDSPLHF.

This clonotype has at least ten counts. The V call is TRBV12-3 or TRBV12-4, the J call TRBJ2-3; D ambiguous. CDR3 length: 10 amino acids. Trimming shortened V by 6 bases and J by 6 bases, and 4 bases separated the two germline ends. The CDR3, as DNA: TGTGCCAGCAGCGCGGATACGCAGTATTTT. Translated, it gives CASSADTQYF.

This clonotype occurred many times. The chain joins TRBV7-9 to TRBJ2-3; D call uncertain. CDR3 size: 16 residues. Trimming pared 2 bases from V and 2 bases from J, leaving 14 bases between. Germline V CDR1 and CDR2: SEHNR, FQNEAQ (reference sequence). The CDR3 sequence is CASSLNGQVLTDTQYF. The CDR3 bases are TGTGCCAGCAGCTTAAACGGCCAGGTCCTCACAGATACGCAGTATTTT.

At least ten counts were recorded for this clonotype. The CDR3 region has the DNA TGTGCCAGCTCCTCTGCCGGGGGAGGAGGCTACGAGCAGTACTTC. This translates into CASSSAGGGGYEQYF. The chain uses TRBV7-3 and TRBJ2-7; tentatively, D is TRBD2 (6 bases). V was clipped by 8 bases and J by 3 bases, with 20 bases between them. The length of the CDR3 is 15 residues. CDR1 is SGHTA and CDR2 is FQGTGA in the germline V gene.

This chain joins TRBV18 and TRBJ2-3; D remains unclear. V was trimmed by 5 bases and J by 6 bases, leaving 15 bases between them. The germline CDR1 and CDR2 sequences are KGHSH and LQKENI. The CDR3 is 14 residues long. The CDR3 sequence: CASSGSSPGDTQYF. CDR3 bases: TGTGCCAGCTCAGGTTCCAGCCCCGGGGATACGCAGTATTTT.